This is a list of T cell receptor beta chains from one sample in a study of shared clonotypes between healthy human individuals. Assay: immunoSEQ multiplex PCR; the TCRdb copy retains only in-frame clones and omits some. The table has around 600,000 clones, 85% to 95% seen once. Source material: naive CD8+ T cells sorted from blood. Every receptor here comes from a woman in her thirties in good health. Both conserved end residues are part of each CDR3. D genes are given only for firm matches. Some rows mark clone size as missing; the rest say once, few, many or name a class of expanded clone.

.	TRBV20-1	10	.	TRBJ2-7	CSASDYEQYF	TGCAGTGCTAGCGACTACGAGCAGTACTTC
.	TRBV13	12	.	TRBJ2-7	CASSTGTYEQYF	TGTGCCAGCAGCACAGGAACCTACGAGCAGTACTTC
TRBD2	TRBV19	16	.	TRBJ2-1	CASSPGLAEGGNEQFF	TGTGCCAGTAGCCCGGGACTAGCGGAGGGGGGAAATGAGCAGTTCTTC
TRBD2	TRBV2	13	.	TRBJ2-1	CATLADSYNEQFF	TGTGCCACCCTAGCGGACTCCTACAATGAGCAGTTCTTC
.	TRBV19	16	.	TRBJ1-1	CASKVDITSTNTEAFF	TGTGCCAGTAAGGTTGACATCACAAGTACGAACACTGAAGCTTTCTTT
.	TRBV9	15	.	TRBJ2-7	CASSVDVGREDEQYF	TGTGCCAGCAGCGTAGATGTGGGTAGAGAGGACGAGCAGTACTTC
.	TRBV5-4	13	.	TRBJ2-5	CASSLEAAETQYF	TGTGCCAGCAGCTTGGAAGCGGCAGAGACCCAGTACTTC
.	TRBV7-9	13	.	TRBJ2-5	CASSYRVSETQYF	TGTGCCAGCAGCTACAGGGTCTCCGAGACCCAGTACTTC
.	TRBV9	14	.	TRBJ2-7	CASSVGPGTHEQYF	TGTGCCAGCAGCGTGGGGCCAGGGACCCACGAGCAGTACTTC
.	TRBV4-2	15	.	TRBJ1-1	CASSQDGPIRSEAFF	TGTGCCAGCAGCCAAGATGGTCCCATAAGATCCGAAGCTTTCTTT
TRBD1	TRBV19	15	.	TRBJ2-7	CASSFSGQGNYEQYF	TGTGCCAGTAGTTTTTCTGGACAGGGGAACTACGAGCAGTACTTC
.	TRBV9	14	.	TRBJ2-1	CASSAVSRGHEQFF	TGTGCCAGCAGCGCGGTCAGCCGTGGGCATGAGCAGTTCTTC
.	TRBV7-8	15	.	TRBJ2-5	CASSLFLASGETQYF	TGTGCCAGCAGCTTATTTTTAGCGAGTGGAGAGACCCAGTACTTC
.	TRBV11-2	12	.	TRBJ2-1	CASSLVVNEQFF	TGTGCCAGCAGCTTAGTAGTCAATGAGCAGTTCTTC
TRBD2	TRBV7-9	15	.	TRBJ2-1	CASSPSGSSYNEQFF	TGTGCCAGCAGTCCTAGCGGGAGCTCCTACAATGAGCAGTTCTTC
.	TRBV4-2	14	.	TRBJ1-2	CASSQGWGDIGYTF	TGTGCCAGCAGCCAAGGATGGGGGGATATTGGCTACACCTTC
.	TRBV28	15	.	TRBJ1-5	CASTPGQRFDQPQHF	TGTGCCAGCACCCCGGGACAAAGGTTCGATCAGCCCCAGCATTTT
.	TRBV11-2	16	.	TRBJ2-7	CASSLATGLGSYEQYF	TGTGCCAGCAGCTTAGCCACAGGGCTCGGATCCTACGAGCAGTACTTC
.	TRBV6-5	13	once	TRBJ2-6	CASSSGGANVLTF	TGTGCCAGCAGTTCAGGCGGGGCCAACGTCCTGACTTTC
.	TRBV6-5	15	.	TRBJ2-7	CASSYSSDALLEQYF	TGTGCCAGCAGTTACTCGTCGGACGCTCTCTTGGAGCAGTACTTC